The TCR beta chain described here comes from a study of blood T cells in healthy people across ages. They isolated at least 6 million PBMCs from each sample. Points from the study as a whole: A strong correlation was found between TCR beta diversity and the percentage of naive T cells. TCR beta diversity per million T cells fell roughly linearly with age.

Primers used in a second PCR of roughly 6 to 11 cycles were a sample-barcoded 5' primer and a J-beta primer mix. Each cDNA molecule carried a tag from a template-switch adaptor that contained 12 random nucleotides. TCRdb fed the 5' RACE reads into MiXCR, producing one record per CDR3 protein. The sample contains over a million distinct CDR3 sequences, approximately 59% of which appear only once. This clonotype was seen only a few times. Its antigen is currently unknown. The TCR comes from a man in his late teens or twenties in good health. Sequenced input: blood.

The CDR3 DNA sequence: TGCAGTGCTAGGACAGGGGGCTACTATGGCTACACCTTC. Its translation: CSARTGGYYGYTF. The V gene is TRBV20-1, the J gene TRBJ1-2, with 10 bases fitting TRBD1. Germline-derived CDR1 and CDR2 are DFQATT and SNEGSKA (reference sequence). Trimming cost V 3 bases and J 3 bases; bases outside gene matches: 1. The CDR3 spans 13 residues.